Presented here are 25 T cell receptor beta chains from one specimen sequenced in a study of cytomegalovirus exposure and HLA in healthy donors. Use of 60 Vbeta and 13 Jbeta primers characterized the PCR. The method was immunoSEQ multiplex PCR; TCRdb's version includes in-frame clones alone and lacks a portion of them. The repertoire holds approximately 100,000 clones, approximately 66% seen once, with about 11% in the top ten. The sample taken for sequencing was PBMCs. The source is a man aged 35 to 55 in good health and CMV-seropositive.

This clone has only a few counts. The chain links TRBV6-4 to TRBJ1-5; TRBD1 is a possible D gene (6 bases). CDR1 is MRHNA, CDR2 SNTAGT, per germline. CDR3 size: 16 residues. Trimming left V 5 bases short and J 0 bases short, with 14 bases between. CDR3 DNA sequence: TGTGCCAGCAGTCGACGGGACATACATAGCAATCAGCCCCAGCATTTT. Translation gives CASSRRDIHSNQPQHF.

This clone occurred once. This sequence joins TRBV4-2 and TRBJ2-1; unclear D gene. This CDR3 contains 12 residues. V lost 2 bases and J lost 8, with 7 bases in between. Germline assignment: CDR1 LGHNA and CDR2 YNFKEQ. The CDR3 reads CASSQSRDEQFF. The CDR3 DNA sequence: TGTGCCAGCAGCCAATCGCGCGATGAGCAGTTCTTC.

This clone was detected only once. V and J are TRBV15 and TRBJ2-1; D uncertain. The CDR3 totals 16 residues. Germline V gene data show CDR1 as LNHNV and CDR2 as YYDKDF (reference sequence). V was shortened by 1 base and J by 3 bases, with 13 bases between the two germline ends. The CDR3 bases are TGTGCCACCAGCAGAGCTGCAGGTCGTTACTACAATGAGCAGTTCTTC. Protein: CATSRAAGRYYNEQFF.

This chain uses TRBV6-5 with TRBJ2-7; unclear D gene. The germline CDR1 and CDR2 sequences are MNHEY and SVGAGI. V lost 5 bases and J lost 0, with 14 bases in between. The CDR3 sequence is 15 residues long. CDR3 amino acids: CASSHPTDNSYEQYF. Here the CDR3 DNA reads TGTGCCAGCAGTCACCCGACCGACAACTCCTACGAGCAGTACTTC.

The V gene is TRBV5-1, the J gene TRBJ2-7, with 8 bases that match TRBD1. CDR1 SGHRS and CDR2 YFSETQ come from the germline V gene. V was clipped by 4 bases and J by 4 bases; unmatched bases: 4. The CDR3 runs to 13 residues. CDR3 nucleotides: TGCGCCAGCAGCATAAGACAGGGGTACGAGCAGTACTTC. Translated: CASSIRQGYEQYF.

This rearrangement joins TRBV11-2 to TRBJ1-1, with TRBD1 identical over 8 bases. CDR3 length: 12 amino acids. CDR1 is SGHAT, CDR2 FQNNGV, per germline. The ends lost 5 bases at V and 10 bases at J; junction bases unmatched: 6. The CDR3 protein is CASSLRTGLAFF. The CDR3 DNA sequence: TGTGCCAGCAGCCTTAGGACAGGGTTAGCTTTCTTT.

This clone was detected once. The J gene is TRBJ1-5, the V gene TRBV7-9, with 9 bases fitting TRBD1. V shed 4 bases and J 2 bases; nucleotides not matched to a gene: 9. Germline assignment: CDR1 SEHNR and CDR2 FQNEAQ (reference sequence). This CDR3 has 17 amino acids. The CDR3 reads CASSSSDWTGGNQPQHF. The CDR3, as DNA: TGTGCCAGCAGCTCCTCGGACTGGACAGGGGGCAATCAGCCCCAGCATTTT.

This chain links TRBV5-6 with TRBJ1-3; the match to TRBD1 covers 7 bases. Trimming removed 3 bases from V and 4 bases from J; junction bases left unmatched: 7. This CDR3 spans 15 amino acids. Germline CDR1 reads SGHDT; CDR2 reads YYEEEE. This chain's CDR3 is CASSWTTGPGNTIYF. The CDR3 DNA sequence: TGTGCCAGCAGCTGGACGACAGGGCCGGGAAACACCATATATTTT.

The chain uses TRBV4-3 and TRBJ2-2, with D unclear. CDR1 is LGHNA and CDR2 is YSLEER in the germline V gene. This CDR3 contains 13 residues. Deletions cut 0 bases from V and 9 bases from J, with 8 bases between. The CDR3 DNA sequence: TGCGCCAGCAGCCAAGAGAAGCCCTGGGAGCTGTTTTTT. It specifies CASSQEKPWELFF.

The V gene is TRBV13, the J gene TRBJ2-3; 11 bases map to TRBD2. CDR1 and CDR2 from the germline V gene are PRHDT and FYEKMQ (reference sequence). This CDR3 is built from 17 residues. After removal of 5 bases from V and 1 base from J, the junction contained 8 bases not matched to a gene. DNA for the CDR3: TGTGCCAGCAGCCCCCCTCTAGCGGGGGGACGCACAGATACGCAGTATTTT. Protein: CASSPPLAGGRTDTQYF.

In DNA, the CDR3 is TGTGCCAGCAGCCACCGGACTAGCGGCTACGAGCAGTACTTC. Its protein is CASSHRTSGYEQYF. The chain is built from TRBV6-5 and TRBJ2-7, with TRBD2 identical over 10 bases. The germline V gene has CDR1 MNHEY and CDR2 SVGAGI. The CDR3 extends over 14 amino acids. J lost 3 bases, V lost 6 bases, and 5 bases had no gene match.

The chain employs TRBV30 and TRBJ1-3; 10 bases are shared with TRBD1. J lost 2 bases, V lost 4 bases, and 2 bases had no gene match. This CDR3 is built from 14 residues. In germline, CDR1 is GTSNPN, CDR2 SVGIG (reference sequence). CDR3 sequence: CAWNDRGPGNTIYF. The CDR3 nucleotides are TGTGCCTGGAATGACAGGGGGCCTGGAAACACCATATATTTT.

This clone was counted a few times. The chain uses TRBV19 and TRBJ2-3; 9 bases are shared with TRBD1. This CDR3 region has 13 residues. V lost 7 bases, J lost 3 bases, and 2 bases stayed unmatched. CDR1 LNHDA and CDR2 SQIVND come from the germline V gene (reference sequence). DNA of the CDR3: TGTGCCAGTAACGACAGGGGGACAGATACGCAGTATTTT. This sequence encodes CASNDRGTDTQYF.

The chain combines TRBV19 with TRBJ1-2; 7 positions match TRBD1. Germline V gene data show CDR1 as LNHDA and CDR2 as SQIVND (reference sequence). Germline trimming cut 3 bases from V and 8 bases from J; bases unmatched to any gene: 6. This CDR3 is 13 amino acids long. CDR3 region: CASSIGQVRGYTF. CDR3 DNA: TGTGCCAGTAGTATCGGACAGGTCCGAGGCTACACCTTC.

The rearrangement joins TRBV7-2 to TRBJ1-6, with 7 bases identical to TRBD1. The germline V gene encodes CDR1 SGHTA and CDR2 FQGNSA. Trimming took 4 bases from V and 7 from J; bases not matched to a gene: 7. The CDR3 has 15 amino acids. CDR3 amino acids: CASSWWDSQNSPLHF. The CDR3 region has the DNA TGTGCCAGCAGCTGGTGGGACAGCCAAAATTCACCCCTCCACTTT.

The chain employs TRBV7-2 and TRBJ2-1; D ambiguous. Trimming stripped 2 bases from V and 10 bases from J, with 6 bases between. The CDR3 runs to 11 residues. Germline V CDR1 and CDR2: SGHTA, FQGNSA. The CDR3 DNA reads as TGTGCCAGCAGCTTATTTCAGGAGCAGTTCTTC. Protein: CASSLFQEQFF.

The chain is built from TRBV7-2 and TRBJ2-7; TRBD1 agrees at 8 bases. The V gene's germline CDR1 is SGHTA and CDR2 FQGNSA. Germline trimming cut 4 bases from V and 4 bases from J; bases unmatched to any gene: 9. The CDR3 totals 15 residues. CDR3 nucleotides: TGTGCCAGCAGCTCGCCGACAGGGGTCGCTTACGAGCAGTACTTC. It yields the protein CASSSPTGVAYEQYF.

Details on this clone: Distinct nucleotide sequences in the sample also encode this CDR3. This rearrangement joins TRBV7-8 to TRBJ2-2; TRBD1 is a possible D gene (6 bases). The length of the CDR3 is 14 residues. CDR1 and CDR2 from the germline V gene are SGHVS and FQNEAQ. Trimming took off 5 bases at V and 7 bases at J, with 14 bases between the two ends. The CDR3 spells CASSRQGSGGELFF. The CDR3 coding sequence is TGTGCCAGCAGCCGGCAGGGGTCGGGCGGGGAGCTGTTTTTT.

CDR3 nucleotide sequence: TGTGCCAGCAGTTACTCTGCGGGAGCGGCCAATGAGCAGTTCTTC. Its protein is CASSYSAGAANEQFF. V is TRBV6-5 and J is TRBJ2-1, with TRBD2 matching 7 bases. V was pared by 0 bases and J by 6 bases, with 5 bases of the junction left unmatched. The germline V gene has CDR1 MNHEY and CDR2 SVGAGI. The CDR3 runs to 15 residues.

The chain uses TRBV19 and TRBJ1-1; TRBD1 matches 7 bases. CDR1 LNHDA and CDR2 SQIVND come from the germline V gene (reference sequence). V shed 7 bases and J 1 base; nucleotides not matched to a gene: 6. CDR3 length: 14 amino acids. CDR3 DNA: TGTGCCAGTACTACAGGGGCAGGGAACACTGAAGCTTTCTTT. Its translation: CASTTGAGNTEAFF. The variable domain in full, with the rest retrieved from reference TRBV19 and TRBJ1-1, is DGGITQSPKYLFRKEGQNVTLSCEQNLNHDAMYWYRQDPGQGLRLIYYSQIVNDFQKGDIAEGYSVSREKKESFPLTVTSAQKNPTAFYLCASTTGAGNTEAFFGQGTRLTVV.

The chain couples TRBV5-1 to TRBJ2-5, with 8 bases matching TRBD2. Unmatched junction bases numbered 9, after V lost 5 bases and J lost 0 bases. Germline-derived CDR1 and CDR2 are SGHRS and YFSETQ. CDR3 length: 16 residues. CDR3 in amino acids: CASRRLSGSDQETQYF. The CDR3 DNA is TGCGCCAGCAGGCGCCTGAGCGGGAGTGACCAAGAGACCCAGTACTTC.

The chain is built from TRBV7-2 and TRBJ2-1, with TRBD2 matching 11 bases. The CDR3 has 14 residues. The V gene's germline CDR1 is SGHTA and CDR2 FQGNSA. V lost 3 bases to trimming and J lost 7 bases; unmatched junction nucleotides: 2. The CDR3 reads CASSLGLAENEQFF. In nucleotides, the CDR3 is TGTGCCAGCAGCTTGGGACTAGCGGAAAATGAGCAGTTCTTC. Full variable domain (remainder filled in from reference TRBV7-2 and TRBJ2-1): GAGVSQSPSNKVTEKGKDVELRCDPISGHTALYWYRQSLGQGLEFLIYFQGNSAPDKSGLPSDRFSAERTGGSVSTLTIQRTQQEDSAVYLCASSLGLAENEQFFGPGTRLTVL.

The chain employs TRBV19 and TRBJ2-7; TRBD1 matches 7 bases. V lost 5 bases and J lost 8; bases outside the gene matches: 21. The CDR3 is 17 residues long. The V gene's germline CDR1 is LNHDA and CDR2 SQIVND (reference sequence). The CDR3 spells CASSPRGQGERLAQQYF. The CDR3 DNA is TGTGCCAGTAGTCCGAGGGGGCAGGGGGAACGACTTGCGCAGCAGTACTTC. The whole variable domain, remainder taken from reference TRBV19 and TRBJ2-7, is DGGITQSPKYLFRKEGQNVTLSCEQNLNHDAMYWYRQDPGQGLRLIYYSQIVNDFQKGDIAEGYSVSREKKESFPLTVTSAQKNPTAFYLCASSPRGQGERLAQQYFGPGTRLTVT.

Regarding this clone: Mismatch with germline at one junction end may stem from a read error. The chain joins TRBV5-1 to TRBJ2-1, with a possible D match to TRBD2 (6 bases). Germline lookup yields CDR1 SGHRS and CDR2 YFSETQ. This CDR3 spans 15 amino acids. Here the CDR3 reads CTSSFTGGDYNEQFF. As DNA, the CDR3 is TGCACCAGCAGCTTTACTGGCGGGGACTACAATGAGCAGTTCTTC.

In DNA, the CDR3 is TGTGCCAGCAGTGACTCGCCGAGGGCGAGCACAGATACGCAGTATTTT. It yields the protein CASSDSPRASTDTQYF. The chain recombines TRBV6-4 with TRBJ2-3; TRBD2 is a possible D gene (5 bases). From germline, CDR1 is MRHNA and CDR2 SNTAGT. V gave up 0 bases and J gave up 0 bases, with 10 bases separating them. The CDR3 is made up of 16 amino acids.